This is a list of T cell receptor beta chains from one sample in a study of OX40 agonist ivuxolimab in advanced cancers. The protocol was immunoSEQ multiplex PCR, while the TCRdb copy is restricted to in-frame clones and leaves out a portion. The sample carries under 100,000 clones, roughly four fifths recorded once. Sequenced material: CD4+ or CD8+ T cells sorted from blood, taken in a trial of the OX40 agonist ivuxolimab. Receptor source: an adult with an advanced solid tumor such as melanoma, head and neck, liver or kidney cancer. CDR3s include the opening cysteine and the closing phenylalanine or tryptophan. A D gene is named only where the DNA matches it firmly. The listing skips clone size in some rows; elsewhere it reads once, few, many or a size class.

clone_size | j_call | d_call | v_call | cdr3_nt | cdr3_aa
once | TRBJ2-7 | TRBD2 | TRBV5-1 | TGCGCCAGCAGCGCGTCGGTGTCTAGCGGGAGAACCCCCTCCTACGAGCAGTACTTC | CASSASVSSGRTPSYEQYF
once | TRBJ2-5 | TRBD2 | TRBV4-1 | TGCGCCAGCAGCCATGGCTCTAGCGGGGGGGCAGAGACCCAGTACTTC | CASSHGSSGGAETQYF
- | TRBJ2-3 | - | TRBV7-9 | TGTGCCAGCAGCTTACTAGGCACAGATACGCAGTATTTT | CASSLLGTDTQYF
- | TRBJ2-6 | - | TRBV10-1 | TGCGCCAGCAGGCAACCGTACAGGGAATCTGGGGCCAACGTCCTGACTTTC | CASRQPYRESGANVLTF
- | TRBJ1-1 | - | TRBV6-1 | TGTGCCAGCAGTGAAGGGGGGGGTGTGACAGTTGAAGCTTTCTTT | CASSEGGGVTVEAFF
- | TRBJ1-2 | - | TRBV7-3 | TGTGCCAGCAGCTCGGGATCAGAACCCTATGGCTACACCTTC | CASSSGSEPYGYTF
- | TRBJ2-3 | TRBD2 | TRBV6-1 | TGTGCCAGCAGCCTTCTAGCGGGCACAGATACGCAGTATTTT | CASSLLAGTDTQYF
- | TRBJ1-3 | - | TRBV9 | TGTGCCAGCAGCGTGGGATCCTCTGGAAACACCATATATTTT | CASSVGSSGNTIYF
- | TRBJ1-1 | - | TRBV9 | TGTGCCAGCAGCGTGGGTACAGGGCTGAACACTGAAGCTTTCTTT | CASSVGTGLNTEAFF
- | TRBJ2-2 | - | TRBV7-9 | TGTGCCAGCAGCAACCAGGGCGCCGGGTGGGGGCTGTTTTTT | CASSNQGAGWGLFF
- | TRBJ1-5 | TRBD1 | TRBV19 | TGTGCCAGTACCGATGCGGACAGGTCGAATCAGCCCCAGCATTTT | CASTDADRSNQPQHF
- | TRBJ1-3 | TRBD1 | TRBV4-1 | TGCGCCAGCAGCCAAGATCCCCCGACAGGGAGTGGAAACACCATATATTTT | CASSQDPPTGSGNTIYF
- | TRBJ1-1 | - | TRBV30 | TGTGCCTGGACCTTCAGGACCTTGAACACTGAAGCTTTCTTT | CAWTFRTLNTEAFF
- | TRBJ1-4 | - | TRBV30 | TGTGCCTGGAGCCCCTACGAACCCAGGGCGGGTGAAAAACTGTTTTTT | CAWSPYEPRAGEKLFF
- | TRBJ2-3 | - | TRBV7-9 | TGTGCCAGCAGCTTCGGGGGATCAGATACGCAGTATTTT | CASSFGGSDTQYF
- | TRBJ2-3 | TRBD1 | TRBV15 | TGTGCCACCAGCAGAGAAACAGGCAGGGGGCCATCAGATACGCAGTATTTT | CATSRETGRGPSDTQYF
- | TRBJ2-5 | TRBD2 | TRBV2 | TGTGCCGGCGGACTAGCGAAAGAGACCCAGTACTTC | CAGGLAKETQYF